This T cell receptor beta chain appears in the sequencing data of a study of cytomegalovirus exposure and HLA in healthy donors. The repertoire was sequenced with immunoSEQ multiplex PCR; TCRdb's copy has only in-frame clones and lacks some. The profile shows some 350,000 clones, approximately 86% of them singletons. The V and J ends lost 4 bases and 7 bases, in that order; junction bases with no gene match: 8. CDR3 size: 15 residues. Germline CDR1 is MGHDK and CDR2 is SYGVNS. The material sequenced was PBMCs. This clonotype was obtained from a young woman in good health and CMV-seropositive. The genes are TRBV25-1 and TRBJ1-4; 8 bases agree with TRBD1. CDR3 residues: CASSADRERSEKLFF. The CDR3 coding sequence is TGTGCCAGCAGTGCGGACAGGGAGCGGTCTGAAAAACTGTTTTTT.